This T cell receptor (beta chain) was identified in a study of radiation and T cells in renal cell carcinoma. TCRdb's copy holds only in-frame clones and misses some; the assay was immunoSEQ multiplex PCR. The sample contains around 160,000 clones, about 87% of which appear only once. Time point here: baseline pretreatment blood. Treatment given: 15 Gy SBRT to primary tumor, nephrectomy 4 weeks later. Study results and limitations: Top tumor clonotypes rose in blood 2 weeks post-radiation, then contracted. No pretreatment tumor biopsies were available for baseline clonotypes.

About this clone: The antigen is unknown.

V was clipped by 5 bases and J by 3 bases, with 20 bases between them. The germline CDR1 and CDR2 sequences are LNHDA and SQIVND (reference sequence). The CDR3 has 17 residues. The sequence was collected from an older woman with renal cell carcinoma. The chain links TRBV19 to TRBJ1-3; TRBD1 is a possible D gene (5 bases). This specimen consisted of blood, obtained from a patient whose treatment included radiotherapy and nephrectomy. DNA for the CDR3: TGTGCCAGTAGTTCTCTCCGGGACGGAGCCTTTGGAAACACCATATATTTT. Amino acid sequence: CASSSLRDGAFGNTIYF. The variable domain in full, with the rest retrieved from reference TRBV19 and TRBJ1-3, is DGGITQSPKYLFRKEGQNVTLSCEQNLNHDAMYWYRQDPGQGLRLIYYSQIVNDFQKGDIAEGYSVSREKKESFPLTVTSAQKNPTAFYLCASSSLRDGAFGNTIYFGEGSWLTVV.